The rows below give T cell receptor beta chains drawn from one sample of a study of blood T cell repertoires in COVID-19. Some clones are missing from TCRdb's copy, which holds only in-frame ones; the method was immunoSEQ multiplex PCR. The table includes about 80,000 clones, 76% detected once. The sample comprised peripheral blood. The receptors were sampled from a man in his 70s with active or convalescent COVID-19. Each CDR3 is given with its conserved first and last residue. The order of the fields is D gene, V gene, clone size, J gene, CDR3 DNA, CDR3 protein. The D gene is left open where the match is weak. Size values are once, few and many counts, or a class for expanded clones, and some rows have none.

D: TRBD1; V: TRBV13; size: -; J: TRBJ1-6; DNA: TGTGCCAGCAGCCCAAGGGGACAGGGAAATAATTCACCCCTCCACTTT; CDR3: CASSPRGQGNNSPLHF
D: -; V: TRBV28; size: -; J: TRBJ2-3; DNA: TGTGCCAGCATCACTAGCGATACGCAGTATTTT; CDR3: CASITSDTQYF
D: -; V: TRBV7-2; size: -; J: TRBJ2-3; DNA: TGTGCCAGCAGCTTCCGGGGCGGCGGGGGCCCAGATACGCAGTATTTT; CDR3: CASSFRGGGGPDTQYF
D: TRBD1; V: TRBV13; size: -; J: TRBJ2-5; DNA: TGTGCCAGCAGCTCCCGGGGAATAGGGGGCGGAGGAGAGACCCAGTACTTC; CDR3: CASSSRGIGGGGETQYF
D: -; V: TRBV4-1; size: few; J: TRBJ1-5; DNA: TGCGCCAGCAGCCAAGAGGAGGGTTTTGGCAATCAGCCCCAGCATTTT; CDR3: CASSQEEGFGNQPQHF
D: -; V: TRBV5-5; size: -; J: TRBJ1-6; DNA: TGTGCCAGCAGCTTACTGGGACTCACCCTTGGTAATTCACCCCTCCACTTT; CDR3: CASSLLGLTLGNSPLHF
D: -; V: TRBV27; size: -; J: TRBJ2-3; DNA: TGTGCCAGCAGCAAAAGGTTAGATACGCAACGACAGGATTTT; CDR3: CASSKRLDTQRQDF
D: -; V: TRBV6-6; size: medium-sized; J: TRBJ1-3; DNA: TGTGCCAGCAGCGAATCTAGGGGTTTCCTCAACACCATATATTTT; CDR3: CASSESRGFLNTIYF
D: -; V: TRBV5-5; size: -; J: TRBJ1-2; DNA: TGTGCCAGCAGCTTATCGGGTAACTATGGCTACACCTTC; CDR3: CASSLSGNYGYTF
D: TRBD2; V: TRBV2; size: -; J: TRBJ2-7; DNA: TGTGCCAGCAGTGGGGGACTAGCGTACGAGCAGTACTTC; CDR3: CASSGGLAYEQYF
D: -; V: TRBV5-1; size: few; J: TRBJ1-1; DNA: TGCGCCAGCAGCTTCTACAAGGGACATAACGATGAAGCTTTCTTT; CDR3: CASSFYKGHNDEAFF
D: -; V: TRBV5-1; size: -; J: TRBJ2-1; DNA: TGCGCCAGCAGCTTGGGGAACCACAGGAGCTCCTACAATGAGCAGTTCTTC; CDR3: CASSLGNHRSSYNEQFF
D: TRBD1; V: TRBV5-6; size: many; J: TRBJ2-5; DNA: TGTGCCAGCAGCTTGGTGGTACAGGGGGCAGAGACCCAGTACTTC; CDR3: CASSLVVQGAETQYF
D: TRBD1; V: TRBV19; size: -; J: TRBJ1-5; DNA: TGTGCCAGTAGTACGCGACAGGGGTGGCAGCCCCAGCATTTT; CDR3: CASSTRQGWQPQHF
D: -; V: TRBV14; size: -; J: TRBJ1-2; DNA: TGTGCCAGCAGCCGAAACTCGGGTCTAAACTATGGCTACACCTTC; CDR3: CASSRNSGLNYGYTF
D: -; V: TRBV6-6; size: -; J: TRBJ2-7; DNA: TGTGCCAGCAGTTACTCTCCAGGGGTTTCCTACGAGCAGTACTTC; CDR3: CASSYSPGVSYEQYF
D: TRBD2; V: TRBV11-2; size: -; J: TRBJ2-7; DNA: TGTGCCAGCAGCTCCATCGCGGGAGTCTACGAGCAGTACTTC; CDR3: CASSSIAGVYEQYF
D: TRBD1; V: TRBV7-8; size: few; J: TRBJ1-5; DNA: TGTGCCAGCAGTCGGACGACAGGGAGCAATCAGCCCCAGCATTTT; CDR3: CASSRTTGSNQPQHF
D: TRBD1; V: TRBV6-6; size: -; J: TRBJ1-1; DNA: TGTGCCAGCACCACAGGGGGAAGGACTGAAGCTTTCTTT; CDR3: CASTTGGRTEAFF
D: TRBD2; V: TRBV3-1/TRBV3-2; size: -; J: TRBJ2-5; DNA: TGTGCCAGCAGCCGGGGGGGACTAGCGGGAAGGGAGACCCAGTACTTC; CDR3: CASSRGGLAGRETQYF
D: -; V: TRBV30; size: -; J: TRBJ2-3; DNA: TGTGCCTGGAGAGGGGGAGGGGGAGATACGCAGTATTTT; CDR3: CAWRGGGGDTQYF
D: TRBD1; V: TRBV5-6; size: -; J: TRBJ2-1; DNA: TGTGCCAGCAGCTTGGGGACAGGGAGCTACAATGAGCAGTTCTTC; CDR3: CASSLGTGSYNEQFF
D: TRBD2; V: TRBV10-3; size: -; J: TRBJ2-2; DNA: TGTGCCATCAGTGAGTTTCTAGCGGGGGCCGAGAACACCGGGGAGCTGTTTTTT; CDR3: CAISEFLAGAENTGELFF
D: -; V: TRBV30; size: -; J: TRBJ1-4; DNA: TGTGCCGGGACCCCGGATGCGGGGCTGGGCGAAAAACTGTTTTTT; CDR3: CAGTPDAGLGEKLFF
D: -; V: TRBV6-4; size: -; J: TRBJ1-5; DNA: TGTGCCAGCAGTGCAGCAGAGGGACAGCCCCAGCATTTT; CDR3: CASSAAEGQPQHF